The text below deals with one T cell receptor beta chain. Its target is not known. The source of the sample is a study of response to subunit inactivated influenza vaccine. Germline loops: CDR1 SGHVS, CDR2 FQNEAQ. This CDR3 spans 18 amino acids. Trimming cost V 5 bases and J 5 bases; bases outside gene matches: 17. Study findings and constraints: Each seasonal influenza vaccination, the authors suggested, recruits few new T cells.

TCRdb fed the RT-PCR reads into MiXCR, producing one record per CDR3 protein. Among 650,000 or so distinct CDR3 sequences listed, 11% to 15% were seen once. This receptor was taken from a man aged 45-65 years who received an inactivated influenza vaccine. The sequenced sample was PBMCs from blood, obtained around 15 days before vaccination. The chain is built from TRBV7-8 and TRBJ2-3; 9 nucleotides match TRBD2. The DNA for the CDR3 is TGTGCCAGCAGCCCACGTCGCGGGAGGGCCTCCGTTGTAGATACGCAGTATTTT. It specifies CASSPRRGRASVVDTQYF. The full variable domain, completed using reference TRBV7-8 and TRBJ2-3, is GAGVSQSPRYKVAKRGQDVALRCDPISGHVSLFWYQQALGQGPEFLTYFQNEAQLDKSGLPSDRFFAERPEGSVSTLKIQRTQQEDSAVYLCASSPRRGRASVVDTQYFGPGTRLTVL.